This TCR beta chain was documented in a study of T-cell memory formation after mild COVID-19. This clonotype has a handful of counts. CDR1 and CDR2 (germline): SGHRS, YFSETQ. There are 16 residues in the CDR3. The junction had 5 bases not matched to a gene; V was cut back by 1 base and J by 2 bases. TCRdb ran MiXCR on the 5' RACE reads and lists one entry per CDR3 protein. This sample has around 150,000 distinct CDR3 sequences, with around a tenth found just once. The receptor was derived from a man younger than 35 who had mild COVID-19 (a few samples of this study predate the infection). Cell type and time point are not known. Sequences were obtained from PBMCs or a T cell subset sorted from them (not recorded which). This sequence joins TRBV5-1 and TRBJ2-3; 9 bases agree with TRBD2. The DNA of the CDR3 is TGCGCCAGCAGCTTGCTGCTAGCGGGGCACACAGATACGCAGTATTTT. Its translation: CASSLLLAGHTDTQYF.